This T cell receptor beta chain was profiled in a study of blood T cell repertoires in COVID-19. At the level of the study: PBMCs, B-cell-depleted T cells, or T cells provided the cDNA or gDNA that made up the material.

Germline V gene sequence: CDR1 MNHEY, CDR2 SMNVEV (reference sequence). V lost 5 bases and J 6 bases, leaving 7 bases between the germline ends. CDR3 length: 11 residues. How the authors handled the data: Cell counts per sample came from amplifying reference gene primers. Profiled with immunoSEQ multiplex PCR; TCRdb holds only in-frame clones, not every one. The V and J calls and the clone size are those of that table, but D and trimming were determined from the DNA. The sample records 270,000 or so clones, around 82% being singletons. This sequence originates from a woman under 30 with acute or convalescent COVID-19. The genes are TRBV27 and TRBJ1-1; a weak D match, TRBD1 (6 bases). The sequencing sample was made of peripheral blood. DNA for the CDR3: TGTGCCAGCAGTACAGGGCCTGAAGCTTTCTTT. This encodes CASSTGPEAFF.